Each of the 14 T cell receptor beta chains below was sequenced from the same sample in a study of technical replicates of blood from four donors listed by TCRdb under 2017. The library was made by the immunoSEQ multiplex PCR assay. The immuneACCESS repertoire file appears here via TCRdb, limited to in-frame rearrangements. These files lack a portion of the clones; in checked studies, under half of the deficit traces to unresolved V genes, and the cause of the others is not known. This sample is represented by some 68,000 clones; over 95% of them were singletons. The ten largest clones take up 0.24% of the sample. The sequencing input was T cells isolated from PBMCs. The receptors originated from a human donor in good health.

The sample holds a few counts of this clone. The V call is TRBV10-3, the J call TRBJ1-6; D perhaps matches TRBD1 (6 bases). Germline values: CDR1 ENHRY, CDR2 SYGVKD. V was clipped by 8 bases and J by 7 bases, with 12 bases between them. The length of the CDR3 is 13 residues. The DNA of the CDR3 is TGTGCCATCCGACAGGAGATGAATTCACCCCTCCACTTT. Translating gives CAIRQEMNSPLHF.

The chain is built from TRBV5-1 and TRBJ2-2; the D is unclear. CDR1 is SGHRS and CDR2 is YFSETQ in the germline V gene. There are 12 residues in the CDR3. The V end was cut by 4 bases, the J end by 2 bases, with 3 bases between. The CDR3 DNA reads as TGCGCCAGCAGCCAAAACACCGGGGAGCTGTTTTTT. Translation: CASSQNTGELFF.

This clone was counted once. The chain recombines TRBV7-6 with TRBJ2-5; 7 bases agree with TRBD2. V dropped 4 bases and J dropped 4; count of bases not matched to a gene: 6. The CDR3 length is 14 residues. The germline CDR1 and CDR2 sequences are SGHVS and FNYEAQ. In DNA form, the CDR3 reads TGTGCCAGCAGCTATGGGACTACACGAGAGACCCAGTACTTC. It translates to CASSYGTTRETQYF.

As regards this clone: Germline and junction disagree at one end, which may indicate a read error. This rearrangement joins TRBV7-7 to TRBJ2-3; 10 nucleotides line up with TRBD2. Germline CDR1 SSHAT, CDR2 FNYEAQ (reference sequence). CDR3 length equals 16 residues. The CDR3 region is CASSFGTSGAADTQYF. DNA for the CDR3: TGTGCTAGCAGCTTTGGAACTAGCGGGGCGGCAGATACGCAGTATTTT.

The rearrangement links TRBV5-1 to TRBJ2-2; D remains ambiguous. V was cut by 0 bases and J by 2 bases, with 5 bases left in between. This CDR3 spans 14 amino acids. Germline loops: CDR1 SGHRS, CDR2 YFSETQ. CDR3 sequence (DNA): TGCGCCAGCAGCTTGGGGCCCAACACCGGGGAGCTGTTTTTT. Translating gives CASSLGPNTGELFF.

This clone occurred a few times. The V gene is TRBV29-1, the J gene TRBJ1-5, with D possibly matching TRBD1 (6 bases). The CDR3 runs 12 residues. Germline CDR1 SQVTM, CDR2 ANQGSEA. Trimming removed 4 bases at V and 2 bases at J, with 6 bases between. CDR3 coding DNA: TGCAGCGTTGGACAGGGCAATCAGCCCCAGCATTTT. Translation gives CSVGQGNQPQHF.

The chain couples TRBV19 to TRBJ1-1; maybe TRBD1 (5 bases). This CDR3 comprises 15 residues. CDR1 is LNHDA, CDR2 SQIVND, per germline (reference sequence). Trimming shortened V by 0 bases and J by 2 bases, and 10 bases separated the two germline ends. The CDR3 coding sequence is TGTGCCAGTAGTATAGATCAGCAGGGAAACACTGAAGCTTTCTTT. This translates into CASSIDQQGNTEAFF.

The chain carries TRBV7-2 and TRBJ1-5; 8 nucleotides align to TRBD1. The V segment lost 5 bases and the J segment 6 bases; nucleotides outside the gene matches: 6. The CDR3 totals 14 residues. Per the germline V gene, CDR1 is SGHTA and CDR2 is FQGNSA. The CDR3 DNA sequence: TGTGCCAGCAGCCTCGACAGGGGCGGTCAGCCCCAGCATTTT. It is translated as CASSLDRGGQPQHF. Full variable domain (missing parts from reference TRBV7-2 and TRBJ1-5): GAGVSQSPSNKVTEKGKDVELRCDPISGHTALYWYRQSLGQGLEFLIYFQGNSAPDKSGLPSDRFSAERTGGSVSTLTIQRTQQEDSAVYLCASSLDRGGQPQHFGDGTRLSIL.

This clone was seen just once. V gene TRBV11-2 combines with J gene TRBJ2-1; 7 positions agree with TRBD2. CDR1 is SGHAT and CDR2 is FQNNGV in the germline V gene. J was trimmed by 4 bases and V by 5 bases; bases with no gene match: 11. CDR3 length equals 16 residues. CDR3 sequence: CASSPTPSGSYNEQFF. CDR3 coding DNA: TGTGCCAGCAGCCCAACTCCTAGCGGATCTTACAATGAGCAGTTCTTC. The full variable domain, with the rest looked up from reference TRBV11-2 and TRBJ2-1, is EAGVAQSPRYKIIEKRQSVAFWCNPISGHATLYWYQQILGQGPKLLIQFQNNGVVDDSQLPKDRFSAERLKGVDSTLKIQPAKLEDSAVYLCASSPTPSGSYNEQFFGPGTRLTVL.

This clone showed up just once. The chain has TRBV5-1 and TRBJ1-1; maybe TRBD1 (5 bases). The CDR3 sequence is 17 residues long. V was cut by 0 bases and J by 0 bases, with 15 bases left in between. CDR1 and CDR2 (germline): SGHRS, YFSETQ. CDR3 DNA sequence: TGCGCCAGCAGCTTGGAACGGTTGACAGAAATGAACACTGAAGCTTTCTTT. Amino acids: CASSLERLTEMNTEAFF.

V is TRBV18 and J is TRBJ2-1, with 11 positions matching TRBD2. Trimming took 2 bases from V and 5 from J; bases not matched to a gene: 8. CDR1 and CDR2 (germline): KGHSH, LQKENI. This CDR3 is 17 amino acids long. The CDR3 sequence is CASSPTASGGLNNEQFF. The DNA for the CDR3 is TGTGCCAGCTCACCAACGGCTAGCGGGGGGCTAAACAATGAGCAGTTCTTC.

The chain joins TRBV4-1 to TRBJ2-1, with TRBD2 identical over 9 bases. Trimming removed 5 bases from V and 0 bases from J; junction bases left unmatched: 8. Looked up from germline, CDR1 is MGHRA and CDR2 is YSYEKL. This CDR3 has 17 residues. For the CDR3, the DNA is TGCGCCAGCAGCAAGGAAAGTAGCGGGAGCTCCTACAATGAGCAGTTCTTC. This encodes CASSKESSGSSYNEQFF.

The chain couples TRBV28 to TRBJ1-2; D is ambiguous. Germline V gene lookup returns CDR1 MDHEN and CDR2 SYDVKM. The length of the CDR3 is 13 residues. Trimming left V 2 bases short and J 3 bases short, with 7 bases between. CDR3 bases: TGTGCCAGCAGTTTAAGGCAGGACTATGGCTACACCTTC. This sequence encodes CASSLRQDYGYTF.

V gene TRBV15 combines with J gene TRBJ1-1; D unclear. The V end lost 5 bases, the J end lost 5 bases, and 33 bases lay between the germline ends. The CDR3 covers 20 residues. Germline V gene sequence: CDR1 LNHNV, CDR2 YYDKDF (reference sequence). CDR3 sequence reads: CATSLASSLQEYWLGTEAFF. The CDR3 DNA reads TGTGCCACCAGCCTTGCCTCAAGTCTACAAGAGTATTGGCTCGGGACTGAAGCTTTCTTT.